The T cell receptor (beta chain) described here comes from a study of CD8+CD57+ T cells in acquired aplastic anemia. At the level of the study: An average of roughly 3 ug of DNA was obtained from sorted CD4+ and CD8+ cells. Study findings and constraints: Any difference that existed in CD8+ Simpson's diversity between patients and controls was not significant. Comparison of patients with controls identified almost 30 shared CD8+ CDR3 sequences.

The template for TCR beta VDJ and CDR3 sequence profiling was genomic DNA. TCRdb re-called the reads with MiXCR, one entry per CDR3 protein. The table includes approximately 200,000 distinct CDR3 sequences, around 65% detected once. Comments on this clonotype: Its antigen remains unknown.

Germline loops: CDR1 DFQATT, CDR2 SNEGSKA (reference sequence). CDR3 length: 16 residues. V lost 0 bases and J lost 2, with 17 bases in between. The sequenced sample was sorted CD4+, CD8+, or CD8+CD57+ T cells (not recorded which) from PBMCs. This chain joins TRBV20-1 and TRBJ2-7; maybe TRBD2 (7 bases). The sequence derives from a human donor with severe aplastic anemia or a healthy control (not recorded which). CDR3 sequence: CSARDALNGGPYEQYF. For the CDR3, the DNA is TGCAGTGCTAGAGATGCGTTAAACGGGGGGCCCTACGAGCAGTACTTC.